This T cell receptor beta chain was observed in a study of blood T cell repertoires in COVID-19. From germline, CDR1 is MNHEY and CDR2 SMNVEV (reference sequence). This CDR3 spans 14 amino acids. Trimming took 2 bases from V and 5 from J, leaving 12 bases between them. TCRdb keeps only in-frame clones here, not all; method: immunoSEQ multiplex PCR. Among 300,000 to 350,000 clones listed, 88% were seen once. The specimen was peripheral blood. This clonotype originated in a woman aged 70-85 years with COVID-19, enrolled during active disease. The V call is TRBV27, the J call TRBJ1-1, with a possible D match to TRBD1 (5 bases). The CDR3: CASSLEGVLTEAFF. CDR3 DNA sequence: TGTGCCAGCAGTTTAGAAGGGGTTTTGACTGAAGCTTTCTTT.